This T cell receptor (beta chain) was identified during a study of cytomegalovirus exposure and HLA in healthy donors. On the study more broadly: Early release data held about 92 million unique TCRs from HLA-typed donors.

The V gene's germline CDR1 is MNHNS and CDR2 SASEGT. The ends were cut back, 6 bases at V and 8 bases at J, with 19 bases in the middle. The CDR3 length is 14 residues. It was with 60 Vbeta and 13 Jbeta primers that the PCR ran. Libraries were prepared by immunoSEQ multiplex PCR; TCRdb keeps only in-frame clonotypes and omits some of them. The sample shows approximately 89,000 clones, 60% to 80% of them seen only once. The sequenced sample was PBMCs. The sequence was obtained from a female donor in good health and CMV-seronegative. The rearrangement joins TRBV6-1 to TRBJ1-2, with D possibly TRBD1 on 5 matching bases. The CDR3 region has the DNA TGTGCCAGCAGCAATCGGGGAGGGGCGGGCGGCTACACCTTC. Its protein product is CASSNRGGAGGYTF.